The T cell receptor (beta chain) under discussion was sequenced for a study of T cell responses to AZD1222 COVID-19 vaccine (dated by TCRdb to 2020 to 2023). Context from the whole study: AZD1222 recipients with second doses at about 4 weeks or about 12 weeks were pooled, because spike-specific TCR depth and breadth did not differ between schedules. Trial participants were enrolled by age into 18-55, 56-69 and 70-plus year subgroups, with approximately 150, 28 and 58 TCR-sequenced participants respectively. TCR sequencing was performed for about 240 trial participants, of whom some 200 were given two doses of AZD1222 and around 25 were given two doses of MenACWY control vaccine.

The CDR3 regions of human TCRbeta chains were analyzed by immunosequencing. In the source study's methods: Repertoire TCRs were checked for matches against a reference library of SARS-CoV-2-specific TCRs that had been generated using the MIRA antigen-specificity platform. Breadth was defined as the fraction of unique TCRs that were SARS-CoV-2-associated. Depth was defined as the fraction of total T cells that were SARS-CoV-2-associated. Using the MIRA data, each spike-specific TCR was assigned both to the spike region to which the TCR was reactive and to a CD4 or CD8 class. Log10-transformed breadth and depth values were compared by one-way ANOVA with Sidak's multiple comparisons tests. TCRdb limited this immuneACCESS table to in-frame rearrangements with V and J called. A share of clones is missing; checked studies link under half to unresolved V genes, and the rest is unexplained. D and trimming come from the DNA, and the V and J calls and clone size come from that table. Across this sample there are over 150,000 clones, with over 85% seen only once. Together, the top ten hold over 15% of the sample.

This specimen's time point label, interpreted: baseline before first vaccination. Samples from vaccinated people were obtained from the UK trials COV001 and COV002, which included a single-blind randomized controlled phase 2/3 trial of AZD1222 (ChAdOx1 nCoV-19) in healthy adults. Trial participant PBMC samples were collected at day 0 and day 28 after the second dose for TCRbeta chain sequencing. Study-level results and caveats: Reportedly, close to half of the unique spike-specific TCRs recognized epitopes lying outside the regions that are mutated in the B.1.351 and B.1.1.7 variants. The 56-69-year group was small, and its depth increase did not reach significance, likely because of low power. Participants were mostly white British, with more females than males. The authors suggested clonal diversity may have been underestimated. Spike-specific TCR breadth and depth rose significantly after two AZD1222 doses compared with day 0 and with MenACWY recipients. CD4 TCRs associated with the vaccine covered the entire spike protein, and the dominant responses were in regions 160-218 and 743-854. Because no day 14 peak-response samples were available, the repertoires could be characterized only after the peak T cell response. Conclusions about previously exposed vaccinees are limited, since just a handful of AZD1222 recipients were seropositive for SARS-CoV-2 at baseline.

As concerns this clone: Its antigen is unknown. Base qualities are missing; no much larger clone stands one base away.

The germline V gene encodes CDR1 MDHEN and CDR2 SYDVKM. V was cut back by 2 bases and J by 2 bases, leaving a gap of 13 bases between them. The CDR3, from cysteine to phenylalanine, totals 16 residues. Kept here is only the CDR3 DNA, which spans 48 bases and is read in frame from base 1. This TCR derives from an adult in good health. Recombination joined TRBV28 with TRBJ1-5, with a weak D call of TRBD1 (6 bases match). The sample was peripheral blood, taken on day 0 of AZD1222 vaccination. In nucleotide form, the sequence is TGTGCCAGCAGTTTACTCAGGGACAACGGCAATCAGCCCCAGCATTTT. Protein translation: CASSLLRDNGNQPQHF.